The clone carrying this T cell receptor (beta chain) was seen a few times. Its antigen remains unknown. From the 5' RACE reads, TCRdb called clonotypes with MiXCR, one entry per CDR3 protein. The sample yields 340,000 or so distinct CDR3 sequences, approximately 12% seen once. The CDR3 runs 12 residues. Germline V CDR1 and CDR2: ENHRY, SYGVKD. V shed 0 bases and J 13 bases; nucleotides not matched to a gene: 1. The sample is drawn from a study of T cells after yellow fever vaccination. Regarding the study as a whole: There was a possibility that FACS-sorted repertoires contained abundant clonotypes contaminating from the bulk population.

The source material was CD4+ T cells sorted from PBMCs, sampled 15 days after the yellow fever booster vaccination. The rearrangement uses TRBV10-3 and TRBJ2-4; TRBD2 matches 9 bases. This clonotype was obtained from a man between 18 and 29 years old who received the YFV17D yellow fever vaccine. The CDR3 DNA reads TGTGCCATCAGTGAGTCCGCGGGGGGGCAGTACTTC. Translating it yields CAISESAGGQYF.